These 32 T cell receptor beta chains came from one sample sequenced in a study of cytomegalovirus exposure and HLA in healthy donors. A multiplex PCR was run with 60 Vbeta primers and 13 Jbeta primers. Clones were sequenced by immunoSEQ multiplex PCR, and TCRdb holds only the in-frame ones, with some missing. Of 95,000 to 150,000 clones listed, over 80% are singletons. Sequencing was done on a sample of PBMCs. All receptors come from a man in his thirties or forties in good health and CMV-seronegative.

This clone has more than one count but fewer than ten. Other DNA sequences of this sample code for an identical CDR3. CDR3 nucleotide sequence: TGTGCCAGCAGCTTAGACCTAGCGGGGTACAATGAGCAGTTCTTC. Translating gives CASSLDLAGYNEQFF. The rearrangement uses TRBV11-2 and TRBJ2-1; 9 nucleotides line up with TRBD2. The V gene's germline CDR1 is SGHAT and CDR2 FQNNGV. The CDR3 spans 15 residues. With V trimmed by 0 bases and J by 4 bases, 1 base remained unmatched.

V usage is TRBV6-6 and J usage is TRBJ1-1, with D hard to call. Per the germline V gene, CDR1 is MNHNY and CDR2 is SVGAGI (reference sequence). The CDR3 consists of 12 residues. V was cut by 8 bases and J by 2 bases, with 9 bases left in between. DNA of the CDR3: TGTGCCAGCTCACATCCAAACACTGAAGCTTTCTTT. Translated: CASSHPNTEAFF.

The chain has TRBV11-2 and TRBJ1-1, with D possibly matching TRBD1 (5 bases). Germline-derived CDR1 and CDR2 are SGHAT and FQNNGV. V was cut by 5 bases and J by 0 bases, with 10 bases left in between. The length of the CDR3 is 14 residues. This chain's CDR3 is CASSRGLLNTEAFF. CDR3 DNA: TGTGCCAGCAGCAGGGGACTCCTGAACACTGAAGCTTTCTTT.

This clone was counted between two and nine times. V gene TRBV19 combines with J gene TRBJ2-3; TRBD1 might be the D (5 bases). V was pared by 6 bases and J by 2 bases, with 15 bases between. The CDR3 length is 15 residues. Germline V gene data show CDR1 as LNHDA and CDR2 as SQIVND (reference sequence). This CDR3 is CASRGLGPSTDTQYF. CDR3 sequence (DNA): TGTGCCAGTAGGGGCCTGGGGCCCTCCACAGATACGCAGTATTTT.

V usage is TRBV15 and J usage is TRBJ2-1; no clear D. This CDR3 region has 14 residues. Trimming removed 0 bases at V and 4 bases at J, with 7 bases between. Germline V gene data show CDR1 as LNHNV and CDR2 as YYDKDF (reference sequence). The CDR3 nucleotides read TGTGCCACCAGCAGAGAGGGCAGGTACAATGAGCAGTTCTTC. Its translation is CATSREGRYNEQFF.

V and J are TRBV29-1 and TRBJ1-2, with 8 nucleotides matching TRBD1. This CDR3 region has 14 residues. After removal of 7 bases from V and 2 bases from J, the junction contained 9 bases not matched to a gene. Per the germline V gene, CDR1 is SQVTM and CDR2 is ANQGSEA. The CDR3 region has the DNA TGCAGCGCTGACGGACAGGGTGTGAACTATGGCTACACCTTC. This encodes CSADGQGVNYGYTF.

The chain combines TRBV5-3 with TRBJ2-7; tentatively, D is TRBD2 (6 bases). TRBV5-3 is treated as an ORF (open reading frame) with a function not yet certain. V shed 6 bases and J shed 3 bases, with 16 bases lying between them. The CDR3 contains 14 residues. The CDR3 loop is CARIGGLPRYEQYF. CDR3 in DNA: TGTGCCAGAATCGGGGGACTCCCTCGCTACGAGCAGTACTTC.

This chain uses TRBV4-3 with TRBJ2-1; 10 bases are shared with TRBD2. The CDR3 sequence is 16 residues long. The germline gives CDR1 LGHNA, CDR2 YSLEER. The junction had 3 bases not matched to a gene; V was cut back by 0 bases and J by 4 bases. CDR3 amino acids: CASSQETSGVYNEQFF. The CDR3 nucleotides read TGCGCCAGCAGCCAAGAAACTAGCGGGGTGTACAATGAGCAGTTCTTC.

The chain has TRBV7-2 and TRBJ2-7; possibly TRBD1 for D (6 bases). V shed 3 bases and J shed 1 base, with 16 bases lying between them. This CDR3 comprises 16 residues. Germline lookup yields CDR1 SGHTA and CDR2 FQGNSA. This chain's CDR3 is CASSLGPRQASYEQYF. CDR3 bases: TGTGCCAGCAGCTTGGGGCCGAGACAGGCTTCCTACGAGCAGTACTTC.

The chain employs TRBV28 and TRBJ2-1; 7 bases are a match to TRBD2. V was pared by 5 bases and J by 4 bases, with 11 bases of the junction left unmatched. The CDR3 runs to 16 residues. The germline CDR1 and CDR2 sequences are MDHEN and SYDVKM. CDR3 region: CASSPRRASGYNEQFF. The DNA of the CDR3 is TGTGCCAGCAGTCCGCGCCGGGCTAGCGGATACAATGAGCAGTTCTTC.

V usage is TRBV14 and J usage is TRBJ2-5, with D maybe TRBD1 (6 bases). CDR1 and CDR2 from the germline V gene are SGHDN and FVKESK. The CDR3 spans 15 residues. Trimming took 0 bases from V and 4 from J, leaving 12 bases between them. CDR3 protein: CASSQDSHRVETQYF. The CDR3 DNA is TGTGCCAGCAGCCAAGATTCCCACAGGGTAGAGACCCAGTACTTC.

J is TRBJ1-1 and V is TRBV7-7, with D possibly TRBD1 on 6 matching bases. V was pared by 5 bases and J by 1 base, with 14 bases between. CDR1 is SSHAT and CDR2 is FNYEAQ in the germline V gene (reference sequence). The CDR3 is 15 residues long. CDR3 residues: CASSDRQAENTEAFF. DNA of the CDR3: TGTGCCAGCAGCGACCGACAGGCGGAGAACACTGAAGCTTTCTTT. Combining the CDR3 with reference TRBV7-7 and TRBJ1-1 gives the whole variable domain GAGVSQSPRYKVTKRGQDVTLRCDPISSHATLYWYQQALGQGPEFLTYFNYEAQPDKSGLPSDRFSAERPEGSISTLTIQRTEQRDSAMYRCASSDRQAENTEAFFGQGTRLTVV.

The genes are TRBV14 and TRBJ2-7, with D unresolved. The CDR3 consists of 12 residues. CDR1 SGHDN and CDR2 FVKESK come from the germline V gene. Trimming took 3 bases from V and 1 from J, leaving 4 bases between them. CDR3 in amino acids: CASSQRSYEQYF. DNA for the CDR3: TGTGCCAGCAGCCAGAGATCCTACGAGCAGTACTTC.

The chain combines TRBV11-2 with TRBJ1-2, with 7 bases that match TRBD1. CDR3 size: 14 residues. The J segment lost 6 bases and the V segment lost 5 bases, leaving 9 bases of the junction unmatched. The germline gives CDR1 SGHAT, CDR2 FQNNGV. CDR3 in amino acids: CASSGRGRGNGYTF. In DNA form, the CDR3 reads TGTGCCAGCAGCGGTAGGGGCAGGGGGAATGGCTACACCTTC.

The V gene is TRBV11-2, the J gene TRBJ2-7, with TRBD2 as a possible D gene (6 bases). V was shortened by 3 bases and J by 3 bases, with 9 bases between the two germline ends. This CDR3 is 13 amino acids long. Germline loops: CDR1 SGHAT, CDR2 FQNNGV. The CDR3 nucleotides read TGTGCCAGCAGCTTCGGGACTCTCTACGAGCAGTACTTC. It yields the protein CASSFGTLYEQYF.

V is TRBV2 and J is TRBJ1-2; no clear D. The V end was cut by 6 bases, the J end by 8 bases, with 19 bases between. This CDR3 is built from 14 residues. The germline V gene has CDR1 SNHLY and CDR2 FYNNEI. Here the CDR3 reads CASSGSLYLGGYTF. The CDR3 DNA is TGTGCCAGCAGCGGGAGTTTATACCTCGGGGGCTACACCTTC.

The V gene is TRBV5-8, the J gene TRBJ2-7, with 7 bases fitting TRBD1. Trimming removed 4 bases from V and 1 base from J; junction bases left unmatched: 2. There are 13 residues in the CDR3. Germline V CDR1 and CDR2: SGHTS, YDEGEE. The CDR3 DNA is TGTGCCAGCAGCGTGGACAGGTCCTACGAGCAGTACTTC. It yields the protein CASSVDRSYEQYF.

The chain employs TRBV9 and TRBJ1-2, with TRBD1 matching over 7 bases. This CDR3 spans 15 amino acids. The V and J ends lost 3 bases and 4 bases, in that order; junction bases with no gene match: 9. Germline CDR1 SGDLS, CDR2 YYNGEE. In nucleotides, the CDR3 is TGTGCCAGCAGCGCCGGGAGGGGGCTGCCCTATGGCTACACCTTC. This codes for CASSAGRGLPYGYTF.

The table lists this clone with a count of one. The chain is built from TRBV5-1 and TRBJ1-1; 10 positions agree with TRBD1. Germline V lookup: CDR1 SGHRS, CDR2 YFSETQ. CDR3 length: 14 residues. Trimming at V came to 1 base and at J to 7 bases, leaving 4 bases not matched to a gene. CDR3 loop: CASSLRQGAVEAFF. The CDR3 nucleotides read TGCGCCAGCAGCTTGCGACAGGGGGCGGTTGAAGCTTTCTTT.

The gene calls are TRBV14 and TRBJ2-7; 7 bases fit TRBD1. CDR1 SGHDN and CDR2 FVKESK come from the germline V gene. V trimming: 4 bases; J trimming: 6 bases; junction bases outside the gene matches: 6. The CDR3 contains 13 residues. The CDR3 DNA is TGTGCCAGCAGCCCTCGACAGGGTACCGAGCAGTACTTC. Encoded protein: CASSPRQGTEQYF. The whole variable domain, filled in from reference TRBV14 and TRBJ2-7, reads EAGVTQFPSHSVIEKGQTVTLRCDPISGHDNLYWYRRVMGKEIKFLLHFVKESKQDESGMPNNRFLAERTGGTYSTLKVQPAELEDSGVYFCASSPRQGTEQYFGPGTRLTVT.

The V gene is TRBV2, the J gene TRBJ1-1; D is undetermined. The germline V and J ends were trimmed by 7 bases and 1 base, with 10 bases remaining between them. The CDR3 runs 13 residues. CDR1 SNHLY and CDR2 FYNNEI come from the germline V gene. The CDR3 here is CASIRRWNTEAFF. DNA for the CDR3: TGTGCCAGCATACGGCGGTGGAACACTGAAGCTTTCTTT. The full variable domain, in which reference TRBV2 and TRBJ1-1 provide the parts outside the CDR3, is EPEVTQTPSHQVTQMGQEVILRCVPISNHLYFYWYRQILGQKVEFLVSFYNNEISEKSEIFDDQFSVERPDGSNFTLKIRSTKLEDSAMYFCASIRRWNTEAFFGQGTRLTVV.

The chain combines TRBV15 with TRBJ2-3, with TRBD2 matching 12 bases. Germline CDR1 LNHNV, CDR2 YYDKDF (reference sequence). CDR3 size: 16 residues. Germline trimming cut 3 bases from V and 6 bases from J; bases unmatched to any gene: 7. This chain's CDR3 is CATSRTSGGNFDTQYF. CDR3 bases: TGTGCCACCAGCAGGACTAGCGGGGGTAATTTCGATACGCAGTATTTT.

This clone was seen once. This chain connects TRBV28 to TRBJ2-7; TRBD2 might be the D (6 bases). Germline CDR1 reads MDHEN; CDR2 reads SYDVKM. The CDR3 covers 14 residues. The ends were cut back, 5 bases at V and 5 bases at J, with 16 bases in the middle. As DNA, the CDR3 is TGTGCCAGCAGTCAGCGGGCAGGGACCGACGAGCAGTACTTC. This encodes CASSQRAGTDEQYF.

V is TRBV5-1 and J is TRBJ1-2; 8 positions agree with TRBD1. CDR3 size: 16 residues. The V segment lost 0 bases and the J segment 7 bases; nucleotides outside the gene matches: 11. Looked up from germline, CDR1 is SGHRS and CDR2 is YFSETQ. CDR3 nucleotide sequence: TGCGCCAGCAGCTTGGGACAGGGGTCCGCCGTGGGTGGCTACACCTTC. Translating it yields CASSLGQGSAVGGYTF.

This clone was picked up one time. The junction shows a germline mismatch at one end, possibly a read error. Distinct nucleotide sequences in the sample also encode this CDR3. The chain recombines TRBV19 with TRBJ2-2; 8 bases fit TRBD1. Germline V gene lookup returns CDR1 LNHDA and CDR2 SQIVND (reference sequence). This CDR3 is 15 amino acids long. The CDR3 bases are TGTGCCAGTAGCCAGACAGGGGTCCACACCGGAGAGCTGTTTTTT. The encoded protein is CASSQTGVHTGELFF.

The V gene is TRBV6-1, the J gene TRBJ2-6; a weak D match, TRBD2 (5 bases). The CDR3 has 16 amino acids. V was trimmed by 0 bases and J by 3 bases, leaving 9 bases between them. CDR1 and CDR2 from the germline V gene are MNHNS and SASEGT. CDR3 sequence (DNA): TGTGCCAGCAGTGAAGCTATGGGGAGTGGGGCCAACGTCCTGACTTTC. Translation: CASSEAMGSGANVLTF.

The rearrangement joins TRBV2 to TRBJ2-7; D is uncertain. The V and J ends lost 3 bases and 0 bases respectively, with 12 bases between them. The CDR3 is 15 residues long. Germline lookup yields CDR1 SNHLY and CDR2 FYNNEI. The CDR3 coding sequence is TGTGCCAGCAGTGAGAATCCTACGAGCTCCTACGAGCAGTACTTC. It translates to CASSENPTSSYEQYF. The variable domain in full, completed from reference TRBV2 and TRBJ2-7, reads EPEVTQTPSHQVTQMGQEVILRCVPISNHLYFYWYRQILGQKVEFLVSFYNNEISEKSEIFDDQFSVERPDGSNFTLKIRSTKLEDSAMYFCASSENPTSSYEQYFGPGTRLTVT.

V usage is TRBV5-6 and J usage is TRBJ1-1; D gene uncertain. Germline V lookup: CDR1 SGHDT, CDR2 YYEEEE. The CDR3 is 13 residues long. V was trimmed by 4 bases and J by 7 bases, leaving 14 bases between them. CDR3 region: CASSATLPGEAFF. CDR3 DNA: TGTGCCAGCAGCGCTACATTACCAGGTGAAGCTTTCTTT.

Worth noting for this clone: The sample has other DNA sequences that encode this CDR3 too. The V gene is TRBV19, the J gene TRBJ2-2; a weak D match, TRBD2 (7 bases). V dropped 5 bases and J dropped 3 bases, with 16 bases sitting between them. CDR1 and CDR2 (germline): LNHDA, SQIVND (reference sequence). This CDR3 has 16 residues. CDR3 sequence: CASSPPGRGDTGELFF. DNA for the CDR3: TGTGCCAGTAGTCCCCCAGGGAGGGGGGACACCGGGGAGCTGTTTTTT. Filled out from reference TRBV19 and TRBJ2-2, the complete variable domain reads DGGITQSPKYLFRKEGQNVTLSCEQNLNHDAMYWYRQDPGQGLRLIYYSQIVNDFQKGDIAEGYSVSREKKESFPLTVTSAQKNPTAFYLCASSPPGRGDTGELFFGEGSRLTVL.

The V and J genes are TRBV6-1 and TRBJ1-6, with 9 bases matching TRBD1. Germline CDR1 reads MNHNS; CDR2 reads SASEGT. This CDR3 contains 15 residues. J gave up 6 bases and V 4 bases, and 4 bases lay outside the gene matches. CDR3 bases: TGTGCCAGCAGTGTTAGGACAGGGGCTAATTCACCCCTCCACTTT. The encoded protein is CASSVRTGANSPLHF.

The V and J genes are TRBV6-1 and TRBJ1-2, with 9 nucleotides matching TRBD1. Germline-derived CDR1 and CDR2 are MNHNS and SASEGT. The CDR3 sequence is 13 residues long. Germline trimming cut 6 bases from V and 8 bases from J; bases unmatched to any gene: 7. The CDR3: CASSWDRVSGYTF. The CDR3 DNA reads as TGTGCCAGCAGCTGGGACAGGGTGTCCGGCTACACCTTC.

This rearrangement joins TRBV18 to TRBJ2-7, with 8 bases aligning to TRBD1. The CDR3 is 15 residues long. The germline CDR1 and CDR2 sequences are KGHSH and LQKENI. V gave up 0 bases and J gave up 6 bases; unmatched junction bases: 7. This chain's CDR3 is CASSPPYRGFLEQYF. The CDR3 DNA follows: TGTGCCAGCTCACCACCCTACAGGGGGTTCCTCGAGCAGTACTTC.